Presented here are 2 T cell receptor beta chains from one specimen sequenced in a study of T cell changes during pregnancy in multiple sclerosis. Sequenced by immunoSEQ multiplex PCR; TCRdb stores in-frame clones only, minus some. This repertoire shows tens of thousands of clones, just over 90% found once; its top ten account for 4.8%. Sequenced material: peripheral blood, taken in the first trimester of pregnancy. The receptors originated from a female donor in good health, enrolled as a control in a pregnancy study.

This rearrangement joins TRBV18 to TRBJ2-2; 9 positions match TRBD2. The CDR3 contains 16 residues. V lost 1 base, J lost 6 bases, and 6 bases stayed unmatched. Germline values: CDR1 KGHSH, CDR2 LQKENI. CDR3 loop: CASSPLAASGAGELFF. CDR3 nucleotide sequence: TGTGCCAGCTCACCACTCGCGGCTAGCGGGGCCGGGGAGCTGTTTTTT.

Comment on this clone: One end of the junction is discordant with germline, which a read error may explain. Other DNA sequences in the sample encode the same CDR3. The V gene is TRBV11-1, the J gene TRBJ1-1; tentatively, D is TRBD1 (5 bases). The CDR3 is 13 amino acids. Germline loops: CDR1 SGHAT, CDR2 FQDESV (reference sequence). For the CDR3, the DNA is TGTGCCAGCAGCTCCACAGGAAACACTGAGGCTTTCTTT. Residues: CASSSTGNTEAFF.